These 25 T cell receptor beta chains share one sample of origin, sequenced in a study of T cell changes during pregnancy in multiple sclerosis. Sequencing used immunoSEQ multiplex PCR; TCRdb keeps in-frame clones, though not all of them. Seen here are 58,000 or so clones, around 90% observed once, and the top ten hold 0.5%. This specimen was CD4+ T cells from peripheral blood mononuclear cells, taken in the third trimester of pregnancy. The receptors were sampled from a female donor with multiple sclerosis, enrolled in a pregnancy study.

DNA for the CDR3: TGTGCCAGCAGGTCGACAACTAACTATGGCTACACCTTC. Its translation is CASRSTTNYGYTF. The chain recombines TRBV5-8 with TRBJ1-2; D is unresolved. Germline V gives CDR1 SGHTS, CDR2 YDEGEE. Trimming removed 5 bases at V and 0 bases at J, with 8 bases between. The CDR3 totals 13 residues.

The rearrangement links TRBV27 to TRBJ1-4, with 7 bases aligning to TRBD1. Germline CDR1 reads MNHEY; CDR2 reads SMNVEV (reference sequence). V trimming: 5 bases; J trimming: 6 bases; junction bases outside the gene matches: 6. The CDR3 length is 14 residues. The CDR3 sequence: CASSPQGVYEKLFF. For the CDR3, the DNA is TGTGCCAGCAGTCCCCAGGGGGTATATGAAAAACTGTTTTTT.

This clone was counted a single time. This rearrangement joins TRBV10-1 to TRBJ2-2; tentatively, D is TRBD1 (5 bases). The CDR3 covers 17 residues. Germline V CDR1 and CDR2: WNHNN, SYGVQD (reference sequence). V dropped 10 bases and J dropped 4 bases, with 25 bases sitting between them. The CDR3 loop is CANYPGLHRSPTGELFF. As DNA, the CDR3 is TGCGCCAACTATCCAGGGCTTCACCGGAGCCCCACCGGGGAGCTGTTTTTT.

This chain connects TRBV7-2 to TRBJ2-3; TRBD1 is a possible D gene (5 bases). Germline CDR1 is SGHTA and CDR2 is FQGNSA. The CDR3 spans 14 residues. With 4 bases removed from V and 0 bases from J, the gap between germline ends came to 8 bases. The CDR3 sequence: CASSSQGSTDTQYF. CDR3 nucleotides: TGTGCCAGCAGCTCCCAGGGAAGCACAGATACGCAGTATTTT. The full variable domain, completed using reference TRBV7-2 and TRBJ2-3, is GAGVSQSPSNKVTEKGKDVELRCDPISGHTALYWYRQSLGQGLEFLIYFQGNSAPDKSGLPSDRFSAERTGGSVSTLTIQRTQQEDSAVYLCASSSQGSTDTQYFGPGTRLTVL.

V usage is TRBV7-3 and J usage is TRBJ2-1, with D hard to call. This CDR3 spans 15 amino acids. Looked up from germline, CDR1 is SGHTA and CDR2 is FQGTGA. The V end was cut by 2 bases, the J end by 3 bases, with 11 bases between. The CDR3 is CASSLGSGRYNEQFF. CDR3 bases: TGTGCCAGCAGCTTAGGTTCCGGTCGCTACAATGAGCAGTTCTTC.

The CDR3 loop reads CASSYSRGPYNEQFF. The CDR3, as DNA: TGTGCCAGCAGTTACAGTAGGGGGCCCTACAATGAGCAGTTCTTC. The V call is TRBV6-5, the J call TRBJ2-1; 7 bases agree with TRBD1. V shed 2 bases and J 2 bases; nucleotides not matched to a gene: 3. CDR3 length: 15 amino acids. The germline gives CDR1 MNHEY, CDR2 SVGAGI.

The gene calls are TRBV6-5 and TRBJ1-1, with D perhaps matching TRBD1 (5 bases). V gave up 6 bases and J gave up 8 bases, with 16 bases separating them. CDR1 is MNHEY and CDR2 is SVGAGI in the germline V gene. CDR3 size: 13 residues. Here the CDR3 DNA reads TGTGCCAGCAGCTTGGACACTCGTGGCGAAGCTTTCTTT. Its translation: CASSLDTRGEAFF.

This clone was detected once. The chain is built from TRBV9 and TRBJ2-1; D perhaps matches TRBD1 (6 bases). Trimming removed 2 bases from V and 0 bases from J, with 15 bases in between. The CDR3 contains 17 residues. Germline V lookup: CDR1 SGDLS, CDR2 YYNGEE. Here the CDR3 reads CASSVSLVDSSYNEQFF. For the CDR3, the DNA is TGTGCCAGCAGCGTGTCACTTGTGGACAGCTCCTACAATGAGCAGTTCTTC.

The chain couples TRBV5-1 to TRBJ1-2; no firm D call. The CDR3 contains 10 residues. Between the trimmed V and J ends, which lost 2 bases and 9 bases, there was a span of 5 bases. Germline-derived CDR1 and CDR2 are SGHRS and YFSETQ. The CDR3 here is CASSFSCYTF. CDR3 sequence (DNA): TGCGCCAGCAGCTTTTCATGCTACACCTTC.

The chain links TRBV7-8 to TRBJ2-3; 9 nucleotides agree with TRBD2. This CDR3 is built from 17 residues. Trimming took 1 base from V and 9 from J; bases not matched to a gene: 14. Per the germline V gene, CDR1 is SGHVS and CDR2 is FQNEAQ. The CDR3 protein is CASSLVSSGGTSVTQYF. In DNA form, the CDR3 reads TGTGCCAGCAGCTTAGTTTCAAGCGGGGGGACTTCCGTCACGCAGTATTTT. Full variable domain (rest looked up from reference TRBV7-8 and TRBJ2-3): GAGVSQSPRYKVAKRGQDVALRCDPISGHVSLFWYQQALGQGPEFLTYFQNEAQLDKSGLPSDRFFAERPEGSVSTLKIQRTQQEDSAVYLCASSLVSSGGTSVTQYFGPGTRLTVL.

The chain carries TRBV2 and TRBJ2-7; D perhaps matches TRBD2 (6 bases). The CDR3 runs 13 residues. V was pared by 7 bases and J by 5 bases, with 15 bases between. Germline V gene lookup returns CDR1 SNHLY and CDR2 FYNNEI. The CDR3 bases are TGTGCCAGCATGAGTTGGGGGGTCCACGAGCAGTACTTC. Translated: CASMSWGVHEQYF.

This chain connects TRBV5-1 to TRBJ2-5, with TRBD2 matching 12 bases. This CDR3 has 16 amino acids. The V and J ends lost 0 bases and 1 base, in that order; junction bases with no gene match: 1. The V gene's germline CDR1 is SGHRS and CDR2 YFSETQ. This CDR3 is CASSLGLAGVQETQYF. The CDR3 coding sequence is TGCGCCAGCAGCTTGGGACTAGCGGGGGTCCAAGAGACCCAGTACTTC.

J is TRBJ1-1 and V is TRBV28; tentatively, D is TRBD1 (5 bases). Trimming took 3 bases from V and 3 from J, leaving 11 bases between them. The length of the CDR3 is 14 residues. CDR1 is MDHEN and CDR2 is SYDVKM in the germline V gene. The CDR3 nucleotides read TGTGCCAGCAGTTTGCTAGACAGCTACACTGAAGCTTTCTTT. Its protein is CASSLLDSYTEAFF.

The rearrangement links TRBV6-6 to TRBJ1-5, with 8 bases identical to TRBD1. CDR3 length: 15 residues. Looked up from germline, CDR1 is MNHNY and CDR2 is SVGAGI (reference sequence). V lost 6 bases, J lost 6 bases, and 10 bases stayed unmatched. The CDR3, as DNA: TGTGCCAGCAGCCTGGGGCAGGGGGCGGTTCAGCCCCAGCATTTT. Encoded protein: CASSLGQGAVQPQHF.

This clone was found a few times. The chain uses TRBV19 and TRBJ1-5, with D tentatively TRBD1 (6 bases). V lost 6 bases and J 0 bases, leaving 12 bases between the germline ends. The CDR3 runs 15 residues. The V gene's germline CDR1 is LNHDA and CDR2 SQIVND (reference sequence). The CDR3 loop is CASRRTENSNQPQHF. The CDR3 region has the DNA TGTGCCAGTAGGAGGACAGAGAATAGCAATCAGCCCCAGCATTTT.

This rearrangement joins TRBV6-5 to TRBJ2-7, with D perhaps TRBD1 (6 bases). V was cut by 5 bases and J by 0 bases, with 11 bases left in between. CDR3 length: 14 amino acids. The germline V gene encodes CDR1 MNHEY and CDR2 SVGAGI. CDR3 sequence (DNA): TGTGCCAGCAGTACATCAGGGGCCTCCTACGAGCAGTACTTC. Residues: CASSTSGASYEQYF.

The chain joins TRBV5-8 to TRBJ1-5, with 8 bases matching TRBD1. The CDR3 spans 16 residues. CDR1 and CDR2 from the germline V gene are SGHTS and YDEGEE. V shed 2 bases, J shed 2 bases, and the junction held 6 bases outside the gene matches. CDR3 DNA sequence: TGTGCCAGCAGCTTTGACAGGGGACAGGGCAATCAGCCCCAGCATTTT. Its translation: CASSFDRGQGNQPQHF.

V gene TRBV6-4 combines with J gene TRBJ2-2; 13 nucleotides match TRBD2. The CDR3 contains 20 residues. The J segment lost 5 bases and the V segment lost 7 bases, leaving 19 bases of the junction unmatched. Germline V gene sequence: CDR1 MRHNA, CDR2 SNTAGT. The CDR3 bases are TGTGCCAGCAACCACTGGATGACTAGCGGGGGGAATAACAAGACCGGGGAGCTGTTTTTT. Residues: CASNHWMTSGGNNKTGELFF.

CDR3: CASSGRAGQFQGDTQYF. CDR3 coding DNA: TGTGCCAGCAGCGGGCGAGCCGGACAGTTTCAGGGGGATACGCAGTATTTT. The chain joins TRBV9 to TRBJ2-3; possible D gene TRBD1, 6 bases. Germline loops: CDR1 SGDLS, CDR2 YYNGEE. The V end was cut by 3 bases, the J end by 6 bases, with 23 bases between. The CDR3 runs 17 residues.

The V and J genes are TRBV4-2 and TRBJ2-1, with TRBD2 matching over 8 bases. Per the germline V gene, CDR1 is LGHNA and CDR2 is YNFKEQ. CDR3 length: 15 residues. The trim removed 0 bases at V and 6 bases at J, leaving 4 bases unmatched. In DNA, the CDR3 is TGTGCCAGCAGCCAAGAATCGGGAGGGGGCAATGAGCAGTTCTTC. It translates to CASSQESGGGNEQFF.

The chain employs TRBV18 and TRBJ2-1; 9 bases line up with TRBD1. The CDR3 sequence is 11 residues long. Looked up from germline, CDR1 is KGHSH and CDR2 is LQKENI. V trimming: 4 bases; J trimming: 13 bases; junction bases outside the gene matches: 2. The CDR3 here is CASSQGQGQFF. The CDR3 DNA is TGTGCCAGCTCACAGGGACAGGGACAGTTCTTC.

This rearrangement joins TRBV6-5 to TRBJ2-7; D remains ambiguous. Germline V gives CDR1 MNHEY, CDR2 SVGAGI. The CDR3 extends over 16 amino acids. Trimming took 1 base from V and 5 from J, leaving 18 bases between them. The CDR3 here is CASSYFLGSGVDEQYF. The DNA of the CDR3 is TGTGCCAGCAGTTACTTCCTCGGCAGTGGAGTGGACGAGCAGTACTTC.

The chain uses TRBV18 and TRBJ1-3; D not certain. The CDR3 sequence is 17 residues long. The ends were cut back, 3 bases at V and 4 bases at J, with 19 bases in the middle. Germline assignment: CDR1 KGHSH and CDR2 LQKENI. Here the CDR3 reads CASSPTRVLERGNTIYF. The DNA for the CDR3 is TGTGCCAGCTCACCCACCCGGGTACTCGAGAGGGGAAACACCATATATTTT.

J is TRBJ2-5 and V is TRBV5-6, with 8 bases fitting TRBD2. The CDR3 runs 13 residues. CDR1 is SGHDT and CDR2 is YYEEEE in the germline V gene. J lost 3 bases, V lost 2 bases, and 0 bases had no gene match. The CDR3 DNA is TGTGCCAGCAGCTTTAGCGGGGAAGAGACCCAGTACTTC. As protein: CASSFSGEETQYF.

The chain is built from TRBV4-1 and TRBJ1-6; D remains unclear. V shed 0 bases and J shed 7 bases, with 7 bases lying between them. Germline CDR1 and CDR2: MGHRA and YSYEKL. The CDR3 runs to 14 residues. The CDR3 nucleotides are TGCGCCAGCAGCCAAGAGCTCAGAAATTCACCCCTCCACTTT. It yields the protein CASSQELRNSPLHF.